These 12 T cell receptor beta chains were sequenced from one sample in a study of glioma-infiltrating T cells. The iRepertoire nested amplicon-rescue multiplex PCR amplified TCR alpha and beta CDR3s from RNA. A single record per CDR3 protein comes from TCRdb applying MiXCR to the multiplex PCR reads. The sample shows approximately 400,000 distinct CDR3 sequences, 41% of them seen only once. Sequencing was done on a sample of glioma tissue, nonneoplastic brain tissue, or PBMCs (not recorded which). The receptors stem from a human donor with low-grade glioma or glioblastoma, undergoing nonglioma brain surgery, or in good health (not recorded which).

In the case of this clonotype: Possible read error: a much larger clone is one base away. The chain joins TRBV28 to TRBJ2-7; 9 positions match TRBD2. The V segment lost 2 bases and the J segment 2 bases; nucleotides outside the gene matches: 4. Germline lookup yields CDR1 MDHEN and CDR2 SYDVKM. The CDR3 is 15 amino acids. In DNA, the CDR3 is TGTGCCAGCAGTTTAGAGGCTAGCGGGACCTACGAGCAGTACTTC. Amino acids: CASSLEASGTYEQYF.

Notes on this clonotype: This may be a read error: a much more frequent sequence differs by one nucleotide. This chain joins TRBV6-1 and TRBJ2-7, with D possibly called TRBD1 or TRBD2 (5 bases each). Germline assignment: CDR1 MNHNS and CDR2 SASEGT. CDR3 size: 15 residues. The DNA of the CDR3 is TGTGCCAGCATGAGGGACGGCTCACTGCTCTACGAGCATTACTTC. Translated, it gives CASMRDGSLLYEHYF.

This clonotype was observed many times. The CDR3 DNA is TGTGCCAGCATGGCGGATAGCCAGCCCCAGCATTTT. Its protein product is CASMADSQPQHF. J is TRBJ1-5 and V is TRBV2; D remains unclear. The CDR3 runs to 12 residues. Trimming cost V 7 bases and J 7 bases, with 11 bases left between them. The germline V gene has CDR1 SNHLY and CDR2 FYNNEI.

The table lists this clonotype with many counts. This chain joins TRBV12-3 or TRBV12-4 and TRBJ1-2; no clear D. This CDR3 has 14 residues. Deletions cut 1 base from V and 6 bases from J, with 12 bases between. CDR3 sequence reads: CASSLDGPLDGYTF. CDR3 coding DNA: TGTGCCAGCAGTTTAGACGGCCCTTTGGATGGCTACACCTTC.

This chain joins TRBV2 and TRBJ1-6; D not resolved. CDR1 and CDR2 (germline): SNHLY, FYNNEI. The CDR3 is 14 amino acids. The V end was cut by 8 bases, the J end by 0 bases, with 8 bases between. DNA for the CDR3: TGTGCCAGCTGGGGTAGCTCCTATAATTCACCCCTCCACTTT. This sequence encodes CASWGSSYNSPLHF.

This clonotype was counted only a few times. For the CDR3, the DNA is TGTGCCAGCACCGGTGCGGGAGGGACCCAGTACTTC. This translates into CASTGAGGTQYF. The rearrangement joins TRBV6-1 to TRBJ2-5; 8 bases line up with TRBD2. There are 12 residues in the CDR3. Germline CDR1 reads MNHNS; CDR2 reads SASEGT. J was trimmed by 7 bases and V by 7 bases; bases with no gene match: 5.

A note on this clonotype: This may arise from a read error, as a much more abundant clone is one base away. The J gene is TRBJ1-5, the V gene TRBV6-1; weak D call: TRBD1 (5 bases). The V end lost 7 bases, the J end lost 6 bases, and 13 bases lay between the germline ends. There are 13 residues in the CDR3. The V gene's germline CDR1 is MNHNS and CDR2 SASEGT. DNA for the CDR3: TGTGCCAGCACGCAGGGCTGGTTTCAGCCCCAGCATTTT. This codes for CASTQGWFQPQHF.

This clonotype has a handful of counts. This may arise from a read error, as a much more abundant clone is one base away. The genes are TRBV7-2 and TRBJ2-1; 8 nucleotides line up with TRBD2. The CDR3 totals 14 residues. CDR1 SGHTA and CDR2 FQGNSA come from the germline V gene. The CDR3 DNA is TGTGCCAGCGGCTTAACGGGAGGGCCTGGGGAGCAGTTCTTC. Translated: CASGLTGGPGEQFF.

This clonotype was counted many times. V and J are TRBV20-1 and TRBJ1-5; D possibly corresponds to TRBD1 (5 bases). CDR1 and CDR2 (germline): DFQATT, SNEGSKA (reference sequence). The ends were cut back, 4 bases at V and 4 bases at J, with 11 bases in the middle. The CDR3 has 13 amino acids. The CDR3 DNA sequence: TGCAGTGCTATTGGCAGGGTGAATCAGCCCCAGCATTTT. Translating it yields CSAIGRVNQPQHF.

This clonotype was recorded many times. CDR3 sequence reads: CASSLSVGVLSYTF. Here the CDR3 DNA reads TGTGCCAGCAGTTTATCGGTCGGGGTTTTGAGCTACACCTTC. The V and J genes are TRBV28 and TRBJ1-2; D not certain. Trimming took off 1 base at V and 9 bases at J, with 15 bases between the two ends. Germline CDR1 and CDR2: MDHEN and SYDVKM. The CDR3 sequence is 14 residues long.

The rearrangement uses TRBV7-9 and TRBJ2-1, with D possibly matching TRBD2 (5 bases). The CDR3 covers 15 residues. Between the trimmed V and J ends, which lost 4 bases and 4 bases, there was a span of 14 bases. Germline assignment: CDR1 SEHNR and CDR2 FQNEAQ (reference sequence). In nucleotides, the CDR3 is TGTGCCAGCAGCTCGTTGTTGGGCGGGTACAATGAGCAGTTCTTC. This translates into CASSSLLGGYNEQFF.

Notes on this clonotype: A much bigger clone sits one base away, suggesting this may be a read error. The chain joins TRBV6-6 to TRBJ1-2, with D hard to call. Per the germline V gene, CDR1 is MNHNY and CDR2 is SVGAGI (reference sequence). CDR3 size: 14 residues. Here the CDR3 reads CASSYGRVNYDYTF. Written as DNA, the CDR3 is TGTGCCAGCAGTTACGGAAGGGTAAACTATGACTACACCTTC.